The clone carrying this T cell receptor beta chain has a single count. As yet, its antigen is unknown. At one end the junction does not follow the germline gene, possibly because of a read error. These data originate in a study of tumor and adjacent non-tumor tissue in lung cancer. Overall study context: Patients comprised about a dozen adenocarcinoma, a couple of squamous cell carcinoma and 1 small cell lung cancer. Points from the study as a whole: Significantly higher TCR diversity was found in tumor than normal lung.

The library came from three nested PCR rounds adapted from ARM-PCR protocols. TCRdb re-analysed the multiplex PCR reads in MiXCR, keeping a single row per CDR3 protein. The data show around 60,000 distinct CDR3 sequences, roughly 57% seen once. This sample's RNA came from whole unsorted tissue. The normal lung tissue was taken more than 3 cm from the tumor edge. Newly diagnosed lung cancer patients had thoracic surgery in China, August–late 2014, without prior chemotherapy. There are 15 residues in the CDR3. Germline V gene data show CDR1 as MNHEY and CDR2 as SVGAGI. The receptor comes from a man between 65 and 79 years old with non-small cell lung cancer. V usage is TRBV6-5 and J usage is TRBJ2-7; perhaps TRBD2 as D (6 bases). Sequenced sample: distant non-tumor lung tissue. In DNA form, the CDR3 reads TGTGCCAACAGTTGGGCGGGACGGAGCTCCTACGAGCAGAACTTC. Its protein is CANSWAGRSSYEQNF.